These T cell receptor beta chains were read from a single sample in a study of response to subunit inactivated influenza vaccine. TCRdb redid the calling of the RT-PCR reads with MiXCR, one entry per CDR3 protein. The repertoire consists of about 540,000 distinct CDR3 sequences, with under 25% occurring once and the leading ten covering approximately 2.9%. The same sample was also studied in work on T cells expressing NK-cell markers.

The input for sequencing was CD4+ T cells sorted from PBMCs, taken approximately 13 days after vaccination. The receptors come from a middle-aged man who received an inactivated influenza vaccine. The CDR3 runs from the conserved cysteine through the conserved F or W. A D gene is named only where the DNA matches it firmly. Clone size is given for some rows only: seen once, a few or many times, or a class if the clone is expanded.

J gene: TRBJ2-3; clone size: NA; D gene: TRBD1; V gene: TRBV7-9; CDR3 DNA: TGTGCCAGCAGCTTATGGACAGGGGGCGCCGGAGATACGCAGTATTTT; CDR3 protein: CASSLWTGGAGDTQYF
J gene: TRBJ2-1; clone size: few; D gene: TRBD2; V gene: TRBV2; CDR3 DNA: TGTGCCAGCGAGGGACTAGCGGCAAGCTCCTACAATGAGCAGTTCTTC; CDR3 protein: CASEGLAASSYNEQFF
J gene: TRBJ2-1; clone size: NA; D gene: TRBD2; V gene: TRBV2; CDR3 DNA: TGTGCCAGCGCCCGGGGGGATGAGCAGTTCTTC; CDR3 protein: CASARGDEQFF
J gene: TRBJ2-7; clone size: NA; D gene: TRBD2; V gene: TRBV20-1; CDR3 DNA: TGCAGTGCGGGGGGTTCTAGCGGAGTCTACGAGCAGTACTTC; CDR3 protein: CSAGGSSGVYEQYF
J gene: TRBJ2-3; clone size: few; D gene: NA; V gene: TRBV5-6; CDR3 DNA: TGTGCCAGCAGCTTGGACGGAATCACAGATACGCAGTATTTT; CDR3 protein: CASSLDGITDTQYF
J gene: TRBJ2-7; clone size: NA; D gene: NA; V gene: TRBV11-2; CDR3 DNA: TGTGCCAGCAGCTTAGTGATCCGAGCCTACGAGCAGTACTTC; CDR3 protein: CASSLVIRAYEQYF
J gene: TRBJ2-1; clone size: NA; D gene: NA; V gene: TRBV4-1; CDR3 DNA: TGCGCCAGCAGCCGCCCAGGGGCAGGTTTGAGCTCCTACAATGAGCAGTTCTTC; CDR3 protein: CASSRPGAGLSSYNEQFF
J gene: TRBJ2-1; clone size: few; D gene: NA; V gene: TRBV6-2/TRBV6-3; CDR3 DNA: TGTGCCAGCAGTTACGACGGACAGAGGGGCCTCTACAATGAGCAGTTCTTC; CDR3 protein: CASSYDGQRGLYNEQFF
J gene: TRBJ2-5; clone size: NA; D gene: TRBD2; V gene: TRBV4-1; CDR3 DNA: TGCGCCAGCAGCCAAGTTTGGCTAGCGGGGGCTCAGACCAAGTACTTC; CDR3 protein: CASSQVWLAGAQTKYF
J gene: TRBJ2-3; clone size: few; D gene: NA; V gene: TRBV7-2; CDR3 DNA: TGTGCCAGCAGCTTGCAGTCAGTGTTGACAGATACGCAGTATTTT; CDR3 protein: CASSLQSVLTDTQYF
J gene: TRBJ1-1; clone size: NA; D gene: TRBD1; V gene: TRBV3-1; CDR3 DNA: TGTGCCAGCACCGAGTCGGGCAGGGGGCTTTCAGAAGCTTTCTTT; CDR3 protein: CASTESGRGLSEAFF
J gene: TRBJ2-2; clone size: many; D gene: NA; V gene: TRBV7-3; CDR3 DNA: TGTGCCAGCAGCCCGAGGGGGGCCACCGGGGAGCTGTTTTTT; CDR3 protein: CASSPRGATGELFF
J gene: TRBJ2-3; clone size: NA; D gene: NA; V gene: TRBV15; CDR3 DNA: TGTGCCACCAGCAGAGAGGGCAGGGGTAGAGCAGATACGCAGTATTTT; CDR3 protein: CATSREGRGRADTQYF
J gene: TRBJ2-7; clone size: NA; D gene: NA; V gene: TRBV7-9; CDR3 DNA: TGTGCCAGCAGCTACAGAGACGAGCAGTACTTC; CDR3 protein: CASSYRDEQYF
J gene: TRBJ2-3; clone size: NA; D gene: NA; V gene: TRBV7-2; CDR3 DNA: TGTGCCAGCAGCAGACTAGTCCGCAAGTGGACGCAGTATTTT; CDR3 protein: CASSRLVRKWTQYF
J gene: TRBJ2-1; clone size: few; D gene: TRBD2; V gene: TRBV9; CDR3 DNA: TGTGCCAGCAGCGTAGATCCCGGGAGGGCTTACAATGAGCAGTTCTTC; CDR3 protein: CASSVDPGRAYNEQFF
J gene: TRBJ2-1; clone size: NA; D gene: TRBD2; V gene: TRBV4-3; CDR3 DNA: TGCGCCAGCAGCCTGAGTACCAGCGGGGGGGCTGAGCAGTTCTTC; CDR3 protein: CASSLSTSGGAEQFF
J gene: TRBJ2-5; clone size: NA; D gene: TRBD2; V gene: TRBV11-2; CDR3 DNA: TGTGCCAGCAGCTTAGCTAGCGGGAGGACCTTTGCGACCCAGTACTTC; CDR3 protein: CASSLASGRTFATQYF
J gene: TRBJ2-5; clone size: NA; D gene: TRBD1; V gene: TRBV18; CDR3 DNA: TGTGCCAGCTCACCCCTACGGGGACAGGGCGTAAAAGAGACCCAGTACTTC; CDR3 protein: CASSPLRGQGVKETQYF
J gene: TRBJ2-7; clone size: NA; D gene: TRBD1; V gene: TRBV27; CDR3 DNA: TGTGCCAGCAGTTTATGGGGACAGGCCTACGAGCAGTACTTC; CDR3 protein: CASSLWGQAYEQYF
J gene: TRBJ1-5; clone size: NA; D gene: NA; V gene: TRBV6-2/TRBV6-3; CDR3 DNA: TGTGCCAGCAGCACCTCTCTCACAGGGCCTAGCAATCAGCCCCAGCATTTT; CDR3 protein: CASSTSLTGPSNQPQHF
J gene: TRBJ2-1; clone size: NA; D gene: NA; V gene: TRBV30; CDR3 DNA: TGTGCCTGGAGTGCGGGCTATGAGCAGTTCTTC; CDR3 protein: CAWSAGYEQFF
J gene: TRBJ1-2; clone size: NA; D gene: NA; V gene: TRBV20-1; CDR3 DNA: TGCAGTGCTACAAGGTTAGGGACTGGCTACACCTTC; CDR3 protein: CSATRLGTGYTF
J gene: TRBJ2-3; clone size: few; D gene: TRBD2; V gene: TRBV7-6; CDR3 DNA: TGTGCCAGCAGCTTACCGCGGGGGAGCACAGATACGCAGTATTTT; CDR3 protein: CASSLPRGSTDTQYF
J gene: TRBJ2-1; clone size: NA; D gene: NA; V gene: TRBV10-1; CDR3 DNA: TGCGCCAGCAGTGAGTACCGTGTTGGTGAGCAGTTCTTC; CDR3 protein: CASSEYRVGEQFF